This T cell receptor (beta chain) was documented in a study of OX40 agonist ivuxolimab in advanced cancers. Regarding the study as a whole: Among the least clonally expanded were partial responders at 0.1-3.0 mg/kg.

The germline CDR1 and CDR2 sequences are SNHLY and FYNNEI. The CDR3 totals 12 residues. Trimming pared 2 bases from V and 10 bases from J, leaving 11 bases between. Concerning this clone itself: Its antigen is as yet unknown.

This table comes from immunoSEQ multiplex PCR, and its TCRdb copy is limited to in-frame clones, with some not included. The sample carries around 77,000 clones, around 92% recorded once. This chain joins TRBV2 and TRBJ1-2; D gene unclear. The source is an adult with an advanced solid tumor such as melanoma, head and neck, liver or kidney cancer. The input for sequencing was CD4+ or CD8+ T cells sorted from blood, taken in a trial of the OX40 agonist ivuxolimab. CDR3 loop: CASSEWERNYTF. The CDR3 DNA is TGTGCCAGCAGTGAATGGGAGAGGAACTACACCTTC.